The rows below give T cell receptor beta chains drawn from one sample of a study of immune cell composition in non-small cell lung cancer. The assay was immunoSEQ multiplex PCR, and TCRdb's table has in-frame clones only and misses some. The sample lists some 6,000 clones; 55% to 75% were seen once. Sequenced sample: non-adjacent lung tissue. The receptors here all came from a human donor with non-small cell lung cancer. Both conserved end residues are part of each CDR3. Fields, in order: V gene, J gene, D gene, clone size, CDR3 protein, CDR3 DNA. The D gene is left open where the match is weak. The size entry is marked missing in some rows and otherwise reads once, few, many or a size class.

>TRBV4-1|TRBJ2-2|TRBD1|NA
CASSQVTGQHGELFF
TGCGCCAGCAGCCAAGTGACAGGGCAGCACGGGGAGCTGTTTTTT
>TRBV30|TRBJ2-3|TRBD2|once
CAWNQRGGPGTQYF
TGTGCCTGGAATCAGCGGGGGGGCCCAGGGACGCAGTATTTT
>TRBV5-4|TRBJ2-7|TRBD1|NA
CASSWDRRSSYEQYF
TGTGCCAGCAGCTGGGACAGGAGGAGCTCCTACGAGCAGTACTTC
>TRBV27|TRBJ2-5|NA|NA
CASSLQGIETQYF
TGTGCCAGCAGCCTACAGGGTATAGAGACCCAGTACTTC
>TRBV5-5|TRBJ2-7|NA|NA
CASSLAGGNEQYF
TGTGCCAGCAGCTTAGCAGGGGGGAACGAGCAGTACTTC
>TRBV27|TRBJ1-5|TRBD1|NA
CASKTSGTGVLSNQPQHF
TGTGCCAGCAAAACCTCCGGGACAGGGGTATTGAGTAATCAGCCCCAGCATTTT
>TRBV29-1|TRBJ1-2|NA|few
CSVDDRSYGYTF
TGCAGCGTGGACGACAGGTCCTATGGCTACACCTTC
>TRBV4-1|TRBJ1-2|NA|NA
CASSQDPSTAPGYTF
TGCGCCAGCAGCCAAGATCCGTCGACAGCTCCTGGCTACACCTTC
>TRBV5-1|TRBJ1-6|TRBD1|few
CASSSGGEGSPLHF
TGCGCCAGCAGCTCAGGGGGAGAGGGTTCACCCCTCCACTTT
>TRBV29-1|TRBJ2-3|NA|NA
CSVDSGLNTDTQYF
TGCAGCGTTGATAGTGGTCTAAACACAGATACGCAGTATTTT
>TRBV28|TRBJ1-6|NA|few
CASSLLGANSPLHF
TGTGCCAGCAGTTTATTAGGGGCTAATTCACCCCTCCACTTT
>TRBV6-5|TRBJ1-5|NA|few
CASSAGGLGPQHF
TGTGCCAGCAGTGCTGGAGGGTTGGGGCCCCAGCATTTT
>TRBV5-8|TRBJ2-3|TRBD2|NA
CASRAERGHTDTQYF
TGTGCCAGCAGGGCGGAGCGGGGGCACACAGATACGCAGTATTTT
>TRBV27|TRBJ1-1|NA|NA
CASSLSLGVNTEAFF
TGTGCCAGCAGTTTATCCCTAGGGGTGAACACTGAAGCTTTCTTT
>TRBV7-8|TRBJ1-2|TRBD1|NA
CASSSQQGARGYTF
TGTGCCAGCAGCTCCCAACAGGGGGCTCGTGGCTACACCTTC
>TRBV7-2|TRBJ2-2|TRBD1|NA
CASSPYIRGLTGELFF
TGTGCCAGCAGCCCCTATATAAGGGGGCTCACCGGGGAGCTGTTTTTT
>TRBV7-2|TRBJ2-5|NA|NA
CASSLALTGELQETQYF
TGTGCCAGCAGCTTAGCGTTAACGGGGGAACTTCAAGAGACCCAGTACTTC
>TRBV5-1|TRBJ1-4|TRBD1|NA
CASSLSPGQGGEKLFF
TGCGCCAGCAGCTTGTCTCCGGGACAGGGGGGAGAAAAACTGTTTTTT
>TRBV18|TRBJ1-1|NA|NA
CASSPPIQRDTEAFF
TGTGCCAGCTCACCACCGATCCAGAGGGACACTGAAGCTTTCTTT
>TRBV15|TRBJ2-5|NA|NA
CATSGSLGAGTQYF
TGTGCCACCAGCGGATCCTTGGGGGCTGGGACCCAGTACTTC
>TRBV25-1|TRBJ1-4|NA|NA
CASSEYGGIGEKLFF
TGTGCCAGCAGTGAATATGGAGGGATTGGCGAAAAACTGTTTTTT
>TRBV6-5|TRBJ2-7|TRBD1|NA
CASRGTSDRENEQYF
TGTGCCAGCAGAGGAACCTCCGACAGGGAAAACGAGCAGTACTTC
>TRBV4-3|TRBJ2-5|TRBD2|few
CASSRQLAGGGETQYF
TGCGCCAGCAGCCGCCAACTAGCGGGGGGGGGAGAGACCCAGTACTTC